Below are 8 T cell receptor beta chains sequenced from a single sample in a study of control samples from healthy donors and cancer patients. The data were produced by immunoSEQ multiplex PCR, yet TCRdb's version contains in-frame clones alone and is incomplete. The sample contains around 97,000 clones, roughly 90% of which appear only once. Sequences were obtained from PBMCs. The receptors stem from a man aged 55-75 years with lung cancer.

In this sample, this clone turned up once. J is TRBJ2-3 and V is TRBV12-3 or TRBV12-4, with D tentatively TRBD1 or TRBD2 (6 bases each). CDR3 size: 13 residues. V shed 5 bases and J shed 4 bases, with 10 bases lying between them. This chain's CDR3 is CASSDRGPDTQYF. The CDR3 DNA is TGTGCCAGCAGTGACCGGGGGCCAGATACGCAGTATTTT.

The chain uses TRBV30 and TRBJ1-6, with D unresolved. This CDR3 region has 15 residues. V shed 1 base and J shed 0 bases, with 7 bases lying between them. Germline lookup yields CDR1 GTSNPN and CDR2 SVGIG (reference sequence). The CDR3 DNA is TGTGCCTGGAGTGGTGGGGTCTCCTATAATTCACCCCTCCACTTT. Translated, it gives CAWSGGVSYNSPLHF.

This rearrangement joins TRBV5-6 to TRBJ2-5; no clear D gene. V was cut by 2 bases and J by 4 bases, with 12 bases left in between. Germline loops: CDR1 SGHDT, CDR2 YYEEEE. The CDR3 runs to 14 residues. The CDR3 reads CASSLRIGGETQYF. The CDR3 nucleotides are TGTGCCAGCAGCTTACGGATCGGTGGAGAGACCCAGTACTTC.

The chain couples TRBV30 to TRBJ2-3; 9 bases fit TRBD2. V lost 4 bases to trimming and J lost 2 bases; unmatched junction nucleotides: 4. Germline assignment: CDR1 GTSNPN and CDR2 SVGIG (reference sequence). The CDR3 runs to 14 residues. CDR3 region: CAWKAGGITDTQYF. CDR3 in DNA: TGTGCCTGGAAAGCGGGGGGTATCACAGATACGCAGTATTTT.

V and J are TRBV10-1 and TRBJ2-7; D ambiguous. This CDR3 is 12 amino acids long. Deletions cut 2 bases from V and 4 bases from J, with 6 bases between. CDR1 is WNHNN, CDR2 SYGVQD, per germline (reference sequence). CDR3 DNA sequence: TGCGCCAGCAGTGAGGGTTTTTACGAGCAGTACGTC. This codes for CASSEGFYEQYV.

The V gene is TRBV3-1 (or the pseudogene TRBV3-2), the J gene TRBJ1-4, with 10 bases fitting TRBD1. V lost 1 base, J lost 1 base, and 3 bases stayed unmatched. The CDR3 runs 17 residues. Germline V gene lookup returns CDR1 LGHDT and CDR2 YNNKEL (reference sequence). The CDR3 nucleotides are TGTGCCAGCAGCCAAGGTGGGACAGGGGTAACTAATGAAAAACTGTTTTTT. Translated: CASSQGGTGVTNEKLFF.

The chain's CDR3 is CASSLGEYGTDTQYF. The CDR3 DNA is TGTGCCAGCAGCTTAGGGGAGTACGGCACAGATACGCAGTATTTT. This chain links TRBV7-8 with TRBJ2-3; tentative D call: TRBD2 (5 bases). CDR3 length equals 15 residues. Germline V gene lookup returns CDR1 SGHVS and CDR2 FQNEAQ. V was pared by 1 base and J by 1 base, with 9 bases between. Filled out from reference TRBV7-8 and TRBJ2-3, the complete variable domain reads GAGVSQSPRYKVAKRGQDVALRCDPISGHVSLFWYQQALGQGPEFLTYFQNEAQLDKSGLPSDRFFAERPEGSVSTLKIQRTQQEDSAVYLCASSLGEYGTDTQYFGPGTRLTVL.

The chain recombines TRBV7-3 with TRBJ1-6; no clear D gene. Germline CDR1 SGHTA, CDR2 FQGTGA. CDR3 length: 13 amino acids. Trimming took off 1 base at V and 8 bases at J, with 6 bases between the two ends. For the CDR3, the DNA is TGTGCCAGCAGCTTAATCGGAGATTCACCCCTCCACTTT. Translation gives CASSLIGDSPLHF.